Listed below are T cell receptor beta chains from one sample, sequenced in a study of T cells in Graves' hyperthyroidism and ophthalmopathy. TCRdb passed the multiplex PCR reads through MiXCR, listing each CDR3 protein once. The sample records around 250,000 distinct CDR3 sequences, 13% to 15% being singletons. Sample: blood. These receptors were obtained from a woman aged 40-49 years with Graves' hyperthyroidism that later progressed to Graves' ophthalmopathy. The CDR3 runs from the conserved cysteine through the conserved F or W. Fields, in order: V gene, J gene, CDR3 protein.

TRBV20-1	TRBJ2-7	CSARDLGTEQYF
TRBV6-6	TRBJ2-7	CASSYEGQSYEQYF
TRBV28	TRBJ1-5	CASSLAGASNQPQHF
TRBV9	TRBJ1-4	CASSPFGRTGEKLFF
TRBV24-1	TRBJ2-1	CATRGTSGRTEQFF
TRBV7-8	TRBJ2-4	CASSRRTGKNIQYF
TRBV7-9	TRBJ2-2	CASSTQGTNTGELFF
TRBV6-1	TRBJ2-3	CASSDSGISADTQYF
TRBV11-2	TRBJ1-1	CASSFPGTGATEAFF
TRBV28	TRBJ2-7	CASRDFRSYEQYF
TRBV14	TRBJ2-2	CASSHSSFNTGELFF
TRBV19	TRBJ1-1	CASRAGPANTEAFF
TRBV5-8	TRBJ2-1	CASSSGGQAPEQFF
TRBV3-1	TRBJ2-3	CASSLSGSLTDTQYF
TRBV4-2	TRBJ1-5	CASSHLNQPQHF
TRBV13	TRBJ2-1	CASSLMAGRVYNEQFF
TRBV4-1	TRBJ2-1	CASSHYTGTGTYEQFF
TRBV28	TRBJ1-4	CASSRTGGDEKLFF
TRBV28	TRBJ1-6	CATLTSGGSPLHF
TRBV5-4	TRBJ2-3	CASSFYERVSTDTQYF